The clone carrying this T cell receptor beta chain has only a few counts. This record comes from a study of blood T cell repertoires in COVID-19. Trimming cost V 4 bases and J 4 bases, with 10 bases left between them. Looked up from germline, CDR1 is GTSNPN and CDR2 is SVGIG (reference sequence). The length of the CDR3 is 13 residues. Original processing notes: Scientists estimated how many nucleated cells there were by amplifying reference gene primers. This table comes from immunoSEQ multiplex PCR, and its TCRdb copy is limited to in-frame clones, with some not included. D and trimming come from the DNA, and the V and J calls and clone size come from that table. The sample records roughly 200,000 clones, 70% to 90% being singletons.

This clonotype was sampled from a woman of 80 years or more with acute or convalescent COVID-19. This rearrangement joins TRBV30 to TRBJ1-4, with no clear D. The sample was peripheral blood. The CDR3 spells CAWNWARNEKLFF. CDR3 coding DNA: TGTGCCTGGAATTGGGCCCGTAATGAAAAACTGTTTTTT.